These T cell receptor beta chains were read from a single sample in a study of T-cell memory formation after mild COVID-19. MiXCR was run by TCRdb on the 5' RACE reads, yielding one entry per CDR3 protein. The sample yields 120,000 or so distinct CDR3 sequences, about 15% seen once. The specimen was PBMCs or a T cell subset sorted from them (not recorded which). Receptor source: an adult woman who had mild COVID-19 (a few samples of this study predate the infection). Cell type and time point are not known. The CDR3 runs from the conserved cysteine through the conserved F or W. The D gene is left open where the match is weak. For some rows the clone size is stated as once, few or many, or as a class when expanded; others skip it.

cdr3_nt cdr3_aa j_call cdr3_length d_call clone_size v_call
TGTGCCAGCAGCCCCCGAAGGACAGCTAGCACAGATACGCAGTATTTT CASSPRRTASTDTQYF TRBJ2-3 16 . . TRBV7-2
TGTGCCAGCAGTCTCAGCGGGGGGGAAGGCAATGAGCAGTTCTTC CASSLSGGEGNEQFF TRBJ2-1 15 TRBD2 few TRBV12-3/TRBV12-4
TGCAGTGCTAGAGATTTAGCGGGAGTTGGTGTAGGGGAGCTGTTTTTT CSARDLAGVGVGELFF TRBJ2-2 16 TRBD2 . TRBV20-1
TGCGCCAGCAGCTTGGCTTTAGCGGGACCTAACAATGAGCAGTTCTTC CASSLALAGPNNEQFF TRBJ2-1 16 TRBD2 once TRBV5-1
TGTGCCAGCAGCCCGCGACAGGGAATGATCAGAGATACGCAGTATTTT CASSPRQGMIRDTQYF TRBJ2-3 16 TRBD1 many TRBV7-8
TGTGCCAGCAGCTTAGGCGGGGGGGACACAGATACGCAGTATTTT CASSLGGGDTDTQYF TRBJ2-3 15 TRBD2 . TRBV7-7
TGTGCCAGCAGCGCGAAACAGGGGACAGGGACTGGGGCCAACGTCCTGACTTTC CASSAKQGTGTGANVLTF TRBJ2-6 18 TRBD1 few TRBV9
TGTGCCACCAGCAGAGATCGAGATACGCAGTATTTT CATSRDRDTQYF TRBJ2-3 12 . few TRBV15
TGCGCCAGCAGCTTGGGTCCCAGCCAAGAGACCCAGTACTTC CASSLGPSQETQYF TRBJ2-5 14 . few TRBV5-1
TGTGCCAGCAGTGACTCCGGGGGGAGCAATGAGCAGTTCTTC CASSDSGGSNEQFF TRBJ2-1 14 TRBD2 medium-sized TRBV6-4
TGCGCCAGCTCGGCTAGCGGGAGGATTGGGACAGATACGCAGTATTTT CASSASGRIGTDTQYF TRBJ2-3 16 TRBD2 . TRBV5-1
TGTGCCAGCAGTGGGCCGCGGGGCGGTAGCACAGATACGCAGTATTTT CASSGPRGGSTDTQYF TRBJ2-3 16 . few TRBV12-3/TRBV12-4
TGCAGCGTTTTGAGCGGCAACACCGGGGAGCTGTTTTTT CSVLSGNTGELFF TRBJ2-2 13 . few TRBV29-1
TGTGCCAGCACAGCGGGGGGAGTTGAGCAGTTCTTC CASTAGGVEQFF TRBJ2-1 12 TRBD2 . TRBV6-5
TGCAGCGTTCGACAGCACTACGAGCAGTACTTC CSVRQHYEQYF TRBJ2-7 11 . . TRBV29-1
TGTGCCAGCAGCGGGTATGCCGGGGAGCTGTTTTTT CASSGYAGELFF TRBJ2-2 12 . few TRBV9
TGTGCCAGCAGCCAAGAGATGGGGGAGTCCTACGAGCAGTACTTC CASSQEMGESYEQYF TRBJ2-7 15 . . TRBV4-2
TGTGCCAGCAGCAGCACCGGGACAGGGCGCGGGACCCAGTACTTC CASSSTGTGRGTQYF TRBJ2-5 15 TRBD1 once TRBV6-6
TGTGCCAGCAGCTTAGGAGGACCCAACACTGAAGCTTTCTTT CASSLGGPNTEAFF TRBJ1-1 14 . . TRBV13
TGTGCCAGCAGGCAGGGAGGGGGTGGCTACACCTTC CASRQGGGGYTF TRBJ1-2 12 . many TRBV12-3/TRBV12-4
TGTGCCAGCAGTTTATCCGGGGGAACGAGCACTGAAGCTTTCTTT CASSLSGGTSTEAFF TRBJ1-1 15 . . TRBV27
TGTGCCAGCAGCTTAGCGTCGGCCGGAACCTACGAGCAGTACTTC CASSLASAGTYEQYF TRBJ2-7 15 . . TRBV7-6
TGTGCCAGCAGTTTAAGTAGCGGGGGGGTCAATGAGCAGTTCTTC CASSLSSGGVNEQFF TRBJ2-1 15 TRBD2 . TRBV7-6
TGTGCCTGGAGTGGGCCCAGCAATCAGCCCCAGCATTTT CAWSGPSNQPQHF TRBJ1-5 13 . few TRBV30